The T cell receptor beta chain under discussion was sequenced for a study of blood T cells in healthy people across ages. Findings and limits, study-wide: The long-lived group displayed more naive CD4+ cells, plus higher diversity, than the aged donors did.

A single count supports this clonotype. Its antigen is unknown. It was with a sample-barcoded 5' primer and a J-beta primer mix that a second PCR of roughly 7 to 11 cycles was run. Every molecule of cDNA carried a tag from a template-switch adaptor with 12 random nucleotides. TCRdb called the 5' RACE reads again in MiXCR, with one record for every CDR3 protein. The repertoire holds 720,000 or so distinct CDR3 sequences, 40% to 45% seen once, with approximately 31% in the top ten. The individuals who served as donors were healthy Caucasians living in Russia, aged roughly 6 to 100. Around 9.5 milliliters of peripheral blood were drawn from each donor. This TCR derives from a man aged 80 or over in good health. Specimen: blood.

CDR3 residues: CASSLGTSGEETQYF. The CDR3 DNA is TGCGCCAGCAGCTTGGGGACGTCCGGTGAAGAGACCCAGTACTTC. The chain couples TRBV5-1 to TRBJ2-4; D uncertain. The J call may be faulty, since TRBJ2-5 better matches the DNA end. The CDR3 sequence is 15 residues long. CDR1 and CDR2 (germline): SGHRS, YFSETQ.